Shown below are 12 T cell receptor beta chains from a single sample sequenced in a study of PD-L1 blockade in urothelial cancer. TCRdb's copy holds only in-frame clones and misses some; the assay was immunoSEQ multiplex PCR. Of about 35,000 clones in the sample, about a third were seen once. The sample was tumor tissue, taken before atezolizumab (anti-PD-L1) treatment. All receptors derive from a man aged 60 to 69 with urothelial cancer.

The V call is TRBV14, the J call TRBJ1-4, with unresolved D. The CDR3 has 15 amino acids. V was trimmed by 0 bases and J by 8 bases, leaving 13 bases between them. Germline values: CDR1 SGHDN, CDR2 FVKESK. The CDR3 is CASSQDRRVREKLFF. DNA of the CDR3: TGTGCCAGCAGCCAAGATAGGCGGGTTCGCGAAAAACTGTTTTTT.

This rearrangement joins TRBV28 to TRBJ1-1; 8 bases align to TRBD1. V lost 10 bases and J lost 6; bases outside the gene matches: 13. Looked up from germline, CDR1 is MDHEN and CDR2 is SYDVKM. CDR3 length: 14 amino acids. This CDR3 reads CATRDRLKGPEAFF. CDR3 sequence (DNA): TGTGCCACCCGGGACAGGCTAAAGGGACCTGAAGCTTTCTTT.

The rearrangement uses TRBV11-3 and TRBJ2-5; TRBD1 agrees at 8 bases. The CDR3 totals 14 residues. Germline CDR1 SGHNT, CDR2 YENEEA. V shed 5 bases, J shed 5 bases, and the junction held 7 bases outside the gene matches. CDR3 nucleotides: TGTGCCAGCAGCCGCACAGGGGGTCTGGAGACCCAGTACTTC. It yields the protein CASSRTGGLETQYF.

This clone was detected a few times. CDR3 bases: TGTGCCAGCAGTGACTGGGGGAGGGGTGGCTACGAGCAGTACTTC. As protein: CASSDWGRGGYEQYF. This rearrangement joins TRBV6-8 to TRBJ2-7; 7 positions agree with TRBD2. CDR1 MNHGY and CDR2 SAAAGT come from the germline V gene. This CDR3 is 15 amino acids long. V was pared by 5 bases and J by 3 bases, with 10 bases of the junction left unmatched.

This sequence joins TRBV19 and TRBJ2-3; D gene uncertain. Germline CDR1 reads LNHDA; CDR2 reads SQIVND (reference sequence). V lost 5 bases and J 1 base, leaving 16 bases between the germline ends. The CDR3 contains 16 residues. The CDR3 sequence: CASSASSTRRTDTQYF. The DNA of the CDR3 is TGTGCCAGTAGTGCGTCCTCGACAAGACGCACAGATACGCAGTATTTT.

V gene TRBV6-8 combines with J gene TRBJ1-2, with D tentatively TRBD1 (5 bases). Between the trimmed V and J ends, which lost 6 bases and 5 bases, there was a span of 13 bases. CDR1 is MNHGY and CDR2 is SAAAGT in the germline V gene. The CDR3 extends over 13 amino acids. The CDR3: CASSQQEGYGYTF. The CDR3 nucleotides read TGTGCCAGCAGCCAACAGGAGGGGTATGGCTACACCTTC.

V and J are TRBV19 and TRBJ1-2; no definite D call. Germline values: CDR1 LNHDA, CDR2 SQIVND (reference sequence). V was trimmed by 5 bases and J by 0 bases, leaving 19 bases between them. This CDR3 region has 17 residues. The CDR3 DNA reads TGTGCCAGTAGTCTCCGAGGGCAGTCCGACTCTAACTATGGCTACACCTTC. It codes for CASSLRGQSDSNYGYTF.

The V gene is TRBV5-1, the J gene TRBJ1-1; possible D gene TRBD1, 5 bases. Trimming cost V 1 base and J 0 bases, with 16 bases left between them. CDR3 length: 17 amino acids. Germline V gene data show CDR1 as SGHRS and CDR2 as YFSETQ. CDR3 sequence reads: CASSLFGGPGVNTEAFF. CDR3 nucleotide sequence: TGCGCCAGCAGCTTGTTCGGAGGGCCGGGGGTGAACACTGAAGCTTTCTTT.

V is TRBV19 and J is TRBJ2-1, with D perhaps TRBD2 (7 bases). The ends were cut back, 7 bases at V and 4 bases at J, with 20 bases in the middle. Germline V gene data show CDR1 as LNHDA and CDR2 as SQIVND (reference sequence). There are 16 residues in the CDR3. The CDR3 DNA is TGTGCCAGTACCCCTATCCAGGGGCGGGGGTACAATGAGCAGTTCTTC. This gives the protein CASTPIQGRGYNEQFF.

The rearrangement uses TRBV14 and TRBJ2-1, with 9 positions matching TRBD2. The V gene end was trimmed by 1 base and the J gene end by 10 bases; junction bases not matched to a gene: 8. This CDR3 region has 15 residues. Per the germline V gene, CDR1 is SGHDN and CDR2 is FVKESK. The CDR3 nucleotides read TGTGCCAGCAGCCAAGGACTAGCGGCTCGGCGGGAGCAGTTCTTC. This translates into CASSQGLAARREQFF.

This sequence joins TRBV12-5 and TRBJ2-1; tentative D call: TRBD2 (5 bases). The CDR3 is 12 residues long. Trimming left V 3 bases short and J 9 bases short, with 9 bases between. The germline V gene encodes CDR1 LGHNT and CDR2 FRNRAP. CDR3 amino acids: CASGLGGSEQFF. CDR3 nucleotides: TGTGCTAGTGGTTTAGGTGGGAGTGAGCAGTTCTTC.

The chain has TRBV6-8 and TRBJ2-7; possibly TRBD1 or TRBD2 for D (5 bases each). The CDR3 runs 12 residues. The V and J ends lost 8 bases and 6 bases respectively, with 14 bases between them. CDR1 is MNHGY and CDR2 is SAAAGT in the germline V gene. CDR3 nucleotides: TGTGCCAGCTCTCCTCGGGGACGCGAGCAGTACTTC. This gives the protein CASSPRGREQYF.